Included here is one T cell receptor beta chain sequence, with context. This specimen comes from a study of cytomegalovirus exposure and HLA in healthy donors. Per germline, CDR1 MDHEN and CDR2 SYDVKM. The CDR3 spans 15 residues. V shed 2 bases, J shed 0 bases, and the junction held 0 bases outside the gene matches. The primer mix had 60 Vbeta and 13 Jbeta primers. Here immunoSEQ multiplex PCR was the method, and the copy in TCRdb shows in-frame clones only, minus some. The sample lists some 130,000 clones; roughly four fifths were seen once. The sequencing input was PBMCs. The chain links TRBV28 to TRBJ2-1; 8 nucleotides match TRBD2. The origin of this receptor is a male donor in good health and CMV-seronegative. CDR3 nucleotide sequence: TGTGCCAGCAGTTTACTAGCGGGCTCCTACAATGAGCAGTTCTTC. It codes for CASSLLAGSYNEQFF.